Below are 21 T cell receptor beta chains sequenced from a single sample in a study of T cells after yellow fever vaccination. TCRdb re-called the 5' RACE reads with MiXCR, one entry per CDR3 protein. The repertoire holds some 120,000 distinct CDR3 sequences, with about 7% as singletons. Material: CD4+ T cells sorted from PBMCs, obtained around 10 days after the first yellow fever vaccination. The receptor set was obtained from a man younger than 35 who received the YFV17D yellow fever vaccine.

This clonotype was seen repeatedly, ten times or more. The chain joins TRBV5-5 to TRBJ2-3; perhaps D is TRBD1 or TRBD2 (5 bases each). Germline assignment: CDR1 SGHKS and CDR2 YYEKEE (reference sequence). CDR3 length: 16 amino acids. Trimming pared 4 bases from V and 0 bases from J, leaving 15 bases between. In nucleotides, the CDR3 is TGTGCCAGCAGCCCCGGAGGTAGGGGTAGCACAGATACGCAGTATTTT. Its translation is CASSPGGRGSTDTQYF. Drawing the rest from reference TRBV5-5 and TRBJ2-3, the complete variable domain is DAGVTQSPTHLIKTRGQQVTLRCSPISGHKSVSWYQQVLGQGPQFIFQYYEKEERGRGNFPDRFSARQFPNYSSELNVNALLLGDSALYLCASSPGGRGSTDTQYFGPGTRLTVL.

This chain connects TRBV9 to TRBJ2-7, with TRBD1 matching over 11 bases. The CDR3 extends over 14 amino acids. The germline V gene has CDR1 SGDLS and CDR2 YYNGEE. V lost 6 bases and J lost 7; bases outside the gene matches: 9. CDR3 nucleotide sequence: TGTGCCAGCATAGGTGGGACAGGGGGTAGGGAGCAGTACGTC. Its translation: CASIGGTGGREQYV.

This clonotype was seen only a few times. The chain uses TRBV11-2 and TRBJ2-7; no firm D call. Deletions cut 5 bases from V and 1 base from J, with 12 bases between. Germline V lookup: CDR1 SGHAT, CDR2 FQNNGV. The CDR3 is 14 amino acids. CDR3 DNA sequence: TGTGCCAGCAGCCAGTCACAGATGTCCTACGAGCAGTACGTC. Translation gives CASSQSQMSYEQYV.

This clonotype has a count of ten or more. The chain is built from TRBV4-1 and TRBJ1-6; tentative D call: TRBD1 (6 bases). CDR1 MGHRA and CDR2 YSYEKL come from the germline V gene. Trimming removed 3 bases from V and 7 bases from J, with 10 bases in between. CDR3 length: 14 amino acids. DNA for the CDR3: TGCGCCAGCAGCCAGGTCGACAGGAATTCACCCCTCCACTTT. It encodes CASSQVDRNSPLHF.

This clonotype came up many times. V gene TRBV7-8 combines with J gene TRBJ2-2, with 10 bases that match TRBD2. Germline loops: CDR1 SGHVS, CDR2 FQNEAQ. This CDR3 has 16 amino acids. Trimming at V came to 3 bases and at J to 7 bases, leaving 8 bases not matched to a gene. CDR3 loop: CASSLRTSGGGGELFF. The DNA of the CDR3 is TGTGCCAGCAGCTTGAGAACGAGCGGGGGGGGCGGGGAGCTGTTTTTT.

This clonotype was observed at least ten times. The rearrangement uses TRBV6-1 and TRBJ1-3, with D hard to call. From germline, CDR1 is MNHNS and CDR2 SASEGT. This CDR3 region has 16 residues. V was pared by 6 bases and J by 0 bases, with 15 bases between. CDR3 sequence reads: CASRPMSAGSGNTIYF. CDR3 in DNA: TGTGCCAGCAGGCCCATGTCGGCCGGCTCTGGAAACACCATATATTTT.

This clonotype was counted ten times or more. This chain joins TRBV3-1 and TRBJ2-7; D gene uncertain. Trimming took off 2 bases at V and 4 bases at J, with 6 bases between the two ends. The CDR3 has 12 amino acids. Germline CDR1 reads LGHDT; CDR2 reads YNNKEL (reference sequence). CDR3 coding DNA: TGTGCCAGCAGCCAATCTCCGTACGAGCAGTACTTC. Translation gives CASSQSPYEQYF.

This chain joins TRBV11-2 and TRBJ2-3, with D possibly TRBD2 on 6 matching bases. The V and J ends lost 5 bases and 4 bases respectively, with 28 bases between them. The CDR3 length is 19 residues. CDR1 and CDR2 (germline): SGHAT, FQNNGV. Here the CDR3 reads CASSPPLRRGLERADTQYF. CDR3 nucleotides: TGTGCCAGCAGCCCCCCGTTACGACGGGGGTTAGAAAGGGCAGATACGCAGTATTTT.

This clonotype was counted only a few times. The chain uses TRBV5-1 and TRBJ2-5; no clear D gene. CDR3 length: 12 residues. Germline V CDR1 and CDR2: SGHRS, YFSETQ. Trimming shortened V by 0 bases and J by 4 bases, and 4 bases separated the two germline ends. Here the CDR3 DNA reads TGCGCCAGCAGCTTGGCCTCAGAGACCCAGTACTTC. Residues: CASSLASETQYF.

The sample holds a few counts of this clonotype. The CDR3 sequence: CASSPVGAGSYNEQFF. The DNA of the CDR3 is TGTGCCAGCAGCCCCGTGGGTGCGGGGTCCTACAATGAGCAGTTCTTC. The chain joins TRBV6-2 or TRBV6-3 to TRBJ2-1; possible D gene TRBD2, 6 bases. The CDR3 length is 16 residues. The V end lost 6 bases, the J end lost 1 base, and 16 bases lay between the germline ends. Germline V gene lookup returns CDR1 MNHEY and CDR2 SVGEGT.

The table lists this clonotype with many counts. V and J are TRBV19 and TRBJ2-7; possibly TRBD1 or TRBD2 for D (5 bases each). The germline V and J ends were trimmed by 5 bases and 5 bases, with 16 bases remaining between them. CDR3 length equals 14 residues. Germline V gives CDR1 LNHDA, CDR2 SQIVND (reference sequence). Here the CDR3 reads CASSRGDGGDEQYF. DNA of the CDR3: TGTGCCAGTAGTCGTGGGGACGGTGGCGACGAGCAGTACTTC.

This clonotype was observed many times. The chain couples TRBV28 to TRBJ2-7; D remains unclear. The CDR3 contains 11 residues. Germline assignment: CDR1 MDHEN and CDR2 SYDVKM. V was shortened by 4 bases and J by 4 bases, with 5 bases between the two germline ends. The CDR3 reads CASSSAYEQYV. The DNA of the CDR3 is TGTGCCAGCAGTTCCGCATACGAGCAGTACGTC.

This clonotype occurred many times. The chain recombines TRBV12-3 or TRBV12-4 with TRBJ2-3; no firm D call. The germline V and J ends were trimmed by 5 bases and 5 bases, with 11 bases remaining between them. This CDR3 has 13 amino acids. The CDR3 is CASSPVIIDTQYF. The CDR3 DNA reads TGTGCCAGCAGTCCCGTAATTATAGATACGCAGTATTTT.

Many counts were recorded for this clonotype. J is TRBJ1-1 and V is TRBV5-1; 9 positions match TRBD1. V gave up 3 bases and J gave up 4 bases; unmatched junction bases: 7. Germline V lookup: CDR1 SGHRS, CDR2 YFSETQ. The CDR3 has 15 residues. The CDR3 is CASSSRQGGGTEAFF. In nucleotides, the CDR3 is TGCGCCAGCAGCTCAAGACAGGGGGGGGGCACTGAAGCTTTCTTT.

Ten or more counts support this clonotype. The chain employs TRBV21-1 and TRBJ2-7; TRBD1 is the table's D call and was not checked against the DNA. TRBV21-1 is noted as a pseudogene. This CDR3 is built from 15 residues. DNA of the CDR3: TGTGCCAGCTTTGCGACAGGCCACAATTCCTACGAGCAGTACGTC. It codes for CASFATGHNSYEQYV.

This clonotype was seen a handful of times. The chain is built from TRBV19 and TRBJ1-2, with 10 bases that match TRBD1. The length of the CDR3 is 17 residues. CDR1 LNHDA and CDR2 SQIVND come from the germline V gene (reference sequence). Trimming removed 8 bases from V and 2 bases from J; junction bases left unmatched: 14. In DNA form, the CDR3 reads TGTGCCAGTGCAGATGACAGGGGGCCGATTATAAACTATGGCTACACCTTC. Translated: CASADDRGPIINYGYTF.

This clonotype was recorded at least ten times. The rearrangement uses TRBV2 and TRBJ1-1, with D possibly TRBD1 on 6 matching bases. V shed 6 bases and J shed 4 bases, with 9 bases lying between them. CDR1 is SNHLY and CDR2 is FYNNEI in the germline V gene. CDR3 size: 12 residues. The CDR3 loop reads CASRRGGTEAFF. DNA of the CDR3: TGTGCCAGCAGGAGGGGGGGCACTGAAGCTTTCTTT.

This clonotype has at least ten counts. The chain is built from TRBV30 and TRBJ2-3; 8 nucleotides align to TRBD2. This CDR3 is built from 14 residues. Germline CDR1 reads GTSNPN; CDR2 reads SVGIG (reference sequence). The V gene end was trimmed by 5 bases and the J gene end by 0 bases; junction bases not matched to a gene: 4. CDR3 DNA sequence: TGTGCCTGGGACGGACTAGCAAGCACAGATACGCAGTATTTT. Its protein is CAWDGLASTDTQYF.

This clonotype showed up many times. The V call is TRBV6-1, the J call TRBJ1-4; TRBD1 might be the D (6 bases). The CDR3 spans 14 residues. From germline, CDR1 is MNHNS and CDR2 SASEGT. Trimming pared 6 bases from V and 6 bases from J, leaving 14 bases between. In DNA form, the CDR3 reads TGTGCCAGCAGACACAGGGAAGGCGATGAAAAACTGTTTTTT. Translation: CASRHREGDEKLFF.

This clonotype occurred a few times. The chain has TRBV12-3 or TRBV12-4 and TRBJ1-1; D is unresolved. This CDR3 contains 12 residues. Trimming shortened V by 3 bases and J by 6 bases, and 8 bases separated the two germline ends. In DNA, the CDR3 is TGTGCCAGCAGTTTTGTTGGTCCTGAAGCTTTCTTT. This translates into CASSFVGPEAFF.

This clonotype was observed many times. The V and J genes are TRBV5-1 and TRBJ1-1; 11 bases are shared with TRBD1. The CDR3 covers 16 residues. Trimming cost V 0 bases and J 9 bases; bases outside gene matches: 10. Germline V gives CDR1 SGHRS, CDR2 YFSETQ. In DNA, the CDR3 is TGCGCCAGCAGCTTGGAAGGACAGGGGGCTAGAGGAAAAGCTTTCTTT. It yields the protein CASSLEGQGARGKAFF. The complete variable domain, with remaining parts taken from reference TRBV5-1 and TRBJ1-1, reads KAGVTQTPRYLIKTRGQQVTLSCSPISGHRSVSWYQQTPGQGLQFLFEYFSETQRNKGNFPGRFSGRQFSNSRSEMNVSTLELGDSALYLCASSLEGQGARGKAFFGQGTRLTVV.